The source of this T cell receptor (beta chain) is a study of cytomegalovirus exposure and HLA in healthy donors. As concerns this clone: What it binds is not known.

The primer mix had 60 Vbeta and 13 Jbeta primers. Original processing notes: About 83 million unique TCR beta chains, 10 million to 14 million shared, were counted in a later analysis. Produced via immunoSEQ multiplex PCR; TCRdb's table is partial and in-frame only. V and J calls and clone size follow that table, whereas D and trimming were derived from the DNA. The sample has about 120,000 clones, about four fifths seen once. From germline, CDR1 is SGHTA and CDR2 FQGTGA. Trimming cost V 2 bases and J 6 bases; bases outside gene matches: 2. The CDR3 is 13 amino acids. Study results and caveats: Listed as cytomegalovirus-associated were roughly 180 TCR beta chains. An analysis done earlier found most TCR beta V segments productive about 87% or about 30% of the time.

What was sequenced was PBMCs. The clonotype originates from a man between 18 and 29 years old in good health and CMV-seronegative. The gene calls are TRBV7-3 and TRBJ2-3; the match to TRBD2 covers 7 bases. The CDR3 DNA sequence: TGTGCCAGCAGCTTATGGGGGGGGGATACGCAGTATTTT. Encoded protein: CASSLWGGDTQYF.